The 7 T cell receptor beta chains in this list originate from one sample, sequenced in a study of blood T cell repertoires in COVID-19. The protocol was immunoSEQ multiplex PCR, while the TCRdb copy is restricted to in-frame clones and leaves out a portion. This table holds under 400,000 clones, about 87% found once. The sample comprised peripheral blood. All receptors come from a woman younger than 45 with COVID-19, enrolled during active disease.

The V gene is TRBV28, the J gene TRBJ2-7, with D unclear. Germline CDR1 reads MDHEN; CDR2 reads SYDVKM. The CDR3 totals 15 residues. V gave up 5 bases and J gave up 0 bases, with 14 bases separating them. The CDR3 sequence: CASSGFAASSYEQYF. The CDR3 DNA reads as TGTGCCAGCAGTGGTTTTGCAGCTAGCTCCTACGAGCAGTACTTC.

The rearrangement joins TRBV4-2 to TRBJ2-2; tentative D call: TRBD2 (6 bases). Germline CDR1 and CDR2: LGHNA and YNFKEQ. The CDR3 consists of 15 residues. Trimming shortened V by 3 bases and J by 2 bases, and 10 bases separated the two germline ends. CDR3 in DNA: TGTGCCAGCAGCCATGGGACTTTAAACACCGGGGAGCTGTTTTTT. The encoded protein is CASSHGTLNTGELFF.

With respect to this clone: An end of the junction differs from the germline gene, which may be a read error. This sequence joins TRBV28 and TRBJ2-7; TRBD1 matches at 7 bases. The CDR3 extends over 15 amino acids. Germline CDR1 is MDHEN and CDR2 is SYDVKM. This CDR3 reads CASSSGGSARRLRAF. The DNA of the CDR3 is TGTGCCAGCAGTTCAGGGGGTAGCGCCCGCCGCCTACGTGCCTTC.

The chain recombines TRBV19 with TRBJ2-1; 16 bases agree with TRBD2. Trimming took 3 bases from V and 2 from J; bases not matched to a gene: 10. This CDR3 has 20 residues. Germline V gene sequence: CDR1 LNHDA, CDR2 SQIVND (reference sequence). This CDR3 is CASSMRPGLAGGPAYNEQFF. The CDR3 region has the DNA TGTGCCAGTAGTATGAGGCCGGGACTAGCGGGAGGGCCCGCCTACAATGAGCAGTTCTTC.

This rearrangement joins TRBV5-6 to TRBJ2-5; 14 bases are a match to TRBD2. The CDR3 sequence is 17 residues long. Germline CDR1 is SGHDT and CDR2 is YYEEEE. Losses at the gene ends were 4 bases for V and 4 bases for J; bases not matched to a gene: 9. The CDR3 nucleotides are TGTGCCAGCAGCGAAATCGGGACTAGCGGGAGTTCAGAGACCCAGTACTTC. Protein product: CASSEIGTSGSSETQYF.

The chain recombines TRBV6-2 or TRBV6-3 with TRBJ2-7, with D uncertain. Looked up from germline, CDR1 is MNHEY and CDR2 is SVGEGT. This CDR3 has 12 amino acids. With 6 bases removed from V and 2 bases from J, the gap between germline ends came to 8 bases. The CDR3 nucleotides read TGTGCCAGCAGCCACGTAGCCTACGAGCAGTACTTC. Translating it yields CASSHVAYEQYF.

V and J are TRBV19 and TRBJ2-2; TRBD2 might be the D (6 bases). Trimming took 6 bases from V and 6 from J, leaving 14 bases between them. The germline V gene encodes CDR1 LNHDA and CDR2 SQIVND (reference sequence). This CDR3 comprises 14 residues. The CDR3 bases are TGTGCCAGTAGGGAGAACGGGAGTCCCGGGGAGCTGTTTTTT. As protein: CASRENGSPGELFF.